Each of the 17 T cell receptor beta chains below was sequenced from the same sample in a study of cytomegalovirus exposure and HLA in healthy donors. The PCR contained 60 Vbeta and 13 Jbeta primers. TCRdb's copy holds only in-frame clones and misses some; the assay was immunoSEQ multiplex PCR. The sample lists roughly 150,000 clones, approximately 72% occurring once. Sequenced input: PBMCs. The source of these receptors is a young man in good health and CMV-seronegative.

The chain is built from TRBV19 and TRBJ2-3, with no clear D. Germline CDR1 is LNHDA and CDR2 is SQIVND (reference sequence). The V and J ends lost 5 bases and 5 bases respectively, with 8 bases between them. The CDR3 covers 12 residues. The CDR3 reads CASSVSRDTQYF. CDR3 DNA: TGTGCCAGTAGTGTCTCTAGAGATACGCAGTATTTT.

This clone was seen more than once but under ten times. The chain couples TRBV7-9 to TRBJ2-7, with D hard to call. Germline values: CDR1 SEHNR, CDR2 FQNEAQ (reference sequence). CDR3 length: 13 residues. The V end was cut by 2 bases, the J end by 2 bases, with 7 bases between. Here the CDR3 reads CASSLYGPYEQYF. CDR3 in DNA: TGTGCCAGCAGCTTATATGGGCCCTACGAGCAGTACTTC.

V and J are TRBV10-2 and TRBJ1-4; 10 positions agree with TRBD1. Germline trimming cut 1 base from V and 8 bases from J; bases unmatched to any gene: 7. The germline gives CDR1 WSHSY, CDR2 SAAADI. The CDR3 is 16 residues long. As DNA, the CDR3 is TGCGCCAGCAGTGAGTTTGGCCGGGACAGGGGCGAAAAACTGTTTTTT. As protein: CASSEFGRDRGEKLFF.

This chain links TRBV2 with TRBJ2-3; D is possibly TRBD2 (6 bases). The germline V and J ends were trimmed by 7 bases and 4 bases, with 15 bases remaining between them. The germline CDR1 and CDR2 sequences are SNHLY and FYNNEI. This CDR3 contains 14 residues. In nucleotides, the CDR3 is TGTGCCAGCACTGGAGGGGCGATGGCAGATACGCAGTATTTT. Translation: CASTGGAMADTQYF.

V and J are TRBV10-3 and TRBJ2-1; TRBD2 aligns across 10 bases. Trimming cost V 2 bases and J 3 bases; bases outside gene matches: 4. Germline-derived CDR1 and CDR2 are ENHRY and SYGVKD. This CDR3 is 16 amino acids long. In DNA, the CDR3 is TGTGCCATCAGTGAGGGACTAGCGGTTAACTACAATGAGCAGTTCTTC. Translating it yields CAISEGLAVNYNEQFF.

The chain joins TRBV10-1 to TRBJ1-1; D unresolved. V dropped 3 bases and J dropped 1 base, with 9 bases sitting between them. The CDR3 is 14 residues long. Germline V lookup: CDR1 WNHNN, CDR2 SYGVQD (reference sequence). CDR3 bases: TGCGCCAGCAGTGATGATAGTCAGAACACTGAAGCTTTCTTT. This codes for CASSDDSQNTEAFF.

The chain links TRBV29-1 to TRBJ1-1, with D tentatively TRBD1 (5 bases). Between the trimmed V and J ends, which lost 8 bases and 11 bases, there was a span of 21 bases. Germline assignment: CDR1 SQVTM and CDR2 ANQGSEA. CDR3 size: 12 residues. The CDR3 DNA is TGCAGCCTCGTACCAGCAGGGATGCGCGCTTTCTTT. It yields the protein CSLVPAGMRAFF.

The rearrangement links TRBV5-1 to TRBJ1-4; 7 bases fit TRBD1. This CDR3 spans 15 amino acids. V shed 4 bases and J 7 bases; nucleotides not matched to a gene: 10. Germline V gene data show CDR1 as SGHRS and CDR2 as YFSETQ. CDR3 protein: CASSLSNRGPEKLFF. For the CDR3, the DNA is TGCGCCAGCAGCCTCTCGAACAGGGGTCCTGAAAAACTGTTTTTT.

This rearrangement joins TRBV18 to TRBJ2-7; no firm D call. Deletions cut 4 bases from V and 4 bases from J, with 11 bases between. The CDR3 has 13 residues. Germline CDR1 is KGHSH and CDR2 is LQKENI. The CDR3 reads CASSHSQVYEQYF. DNA for the CDR3: TGTGCCAGCTCACACTCCCAGGTTTACGAGCAGTACTTC.

This clone was seen a handful of times. Other DNA sequences in this sample translate to the same CDR3. The rearrangement joins TRBV6-5 to TRBJ1-5, with 10 bases matching TRBD1. This CDR3 spans 14 amino acids. Per the germline V gene, CDR1 is MNHEY and CDR2 is SVGAGI. Trimming at V came to 5 bases and at J to 7 bases, leaving 5 bases not matched to a gene. CDR3 in amino acids: CASSPGTGVQPQHF. CDR3 nucleotides: TGTGCCAGCAGTCCCGGGACAGGGGTCCAGCCCCAGCATTTT.

The V call is TRBV11-3, the J call TRBJ2-3; TRBD2 agrees at 8 bases. Germline V gene sequence: CDR1 SGHNT, CDR2 YENEEA. CDR3 length: 16 amino acids. V shed 4 bases, J shed 4 bases, and the junction held 10 bases outside the gene matches. The CDR3: CASSSRGGRASDTQYF. For the CDR3, the DNA is TGTGCCAGCAGCTCCCGGGGGGGAAGGGCCTCAGATACGCAGTATTTT.

The sample holds one count of this clone. The chain recombines TRBV7-2 with TRBJ1-3; D unclear. The CDR3 sequence is 15 residues long. Trimming left V 1 base short and J 0 bases short, with 7 bases between. From germline, CDR1 is SGHTA and CDR2 FQGNSA. In DNA, the CDR3 is TGTGCCAGCAGCTTAGGCGTCAACTCTGGAAACACCATATATTTT. Translating gives CASSLGVNSGNTIYF.

The chain employs TRBV7-9 and TRBJ2-7, with TRBD2 matching over 8 bases. The CDR3 extends over 15 amino acids. Germline lookup yields CDR1 SEHNR and CDR2 FQNEAQ (reference sequence). V shed 6 bases and J 6 bases; nucleotides not matched to a gene: 13. The CDR3 nucleotides read TGTGCCAGCAGTAAGGGGGGAGCGGGAGAGTCCGAGCAGTACTTC. The encoded protein is CASSKGGAGESEQYF. The full variable domain, rest sourced from reference TRBV7-9 and TRBJ2-7, is DTGVSQNPRHKITKRGQNVTFRCDPISEHNRLYWYRQTLGQGPEFLTYFQNEAQLEKSRLLSDRFSAERPKGSFSTLEIQRTEQGDSAMYLCASSKGGAGESEQYFGPGTRLTVT.

The chain carries TRBV5-1 and TRBJ2-7; 8 bases agree with TRBD1. The length of the CDR3 is 14 residues. CDR1 is SGHRS and CDR2 is YFSETQ in the germline V gene. With V trimmed by 5 bases and J by 1 base, 5 bases remained unmatched. CDR3 sequence reads: CASRGQGPSYEQYF. Written as DNA, the CDR3 is TGCGCCAGCAGAGGACAGGGTCCGTCCTACGAGCAGTACTTC.

This clone was seen a handful of times. The rearrangement links TRBV7-2 to TRBJ2-2, with 7 bases aligning to TRBD1. This CDR3 has 14 residues. J was trimmed by 8 bases and V by 3 bases; bases with no gene match: 6. Germline CDR1 and CDR2: SGHTA and FQGNSA. CDR3: CASSLNRGTGELFF. CDR3 sequence (DNA): TGTGCCAGCAGCTTGAACAGGGGCACAGGGGAGCTGTTTTTT.

The chain joins TRBV11-2 to TRBJ2-4, with D perhaps TRBD2 (7 bases). CDR3 length: 16 amino acids. The germline V gene encodes CDR1 SGHAT and CDR2 FQNNGV. V was pared by 5 bases and J by 0 bases, with 14 bases between. The CDR3 loop reads CASSKEGGKAKNIQYF. The CDR3 bases are TGTGCCAGCAGCAAAGAGGGGGGGAAAGCCAAAAACATTCAGTACTTC.

The genes are TRBV5-4 and TRBJ1-1, with TRBD1 as a possible D gene (6 bases). Looked up from germline, CDR1 is SGHNT and CDR2 is YYREEE (reference sequence). Between the trimmed V and J ends, which lost 0 bases and 2 bases, there was a span of 8 bases. This CDR3 has 14 residues. The CDR3 protein is CASSLDRDNTEAFF. DNA for the CDR3: TGTGCCAGCAGCTTGGACAGGGATAACACTGAAGCTTTCTTT.